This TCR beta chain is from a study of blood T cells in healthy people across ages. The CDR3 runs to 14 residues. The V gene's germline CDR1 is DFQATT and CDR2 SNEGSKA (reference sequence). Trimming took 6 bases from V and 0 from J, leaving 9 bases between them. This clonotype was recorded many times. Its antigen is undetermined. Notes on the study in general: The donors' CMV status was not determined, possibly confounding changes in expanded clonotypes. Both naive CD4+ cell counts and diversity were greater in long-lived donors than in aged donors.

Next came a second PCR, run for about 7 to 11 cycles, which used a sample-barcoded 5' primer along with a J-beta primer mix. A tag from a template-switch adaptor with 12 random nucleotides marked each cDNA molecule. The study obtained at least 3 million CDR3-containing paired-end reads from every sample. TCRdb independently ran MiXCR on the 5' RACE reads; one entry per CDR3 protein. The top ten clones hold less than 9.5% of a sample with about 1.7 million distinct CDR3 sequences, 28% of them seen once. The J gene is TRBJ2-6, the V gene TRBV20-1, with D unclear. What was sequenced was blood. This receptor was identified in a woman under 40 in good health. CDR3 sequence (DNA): TGCAGTGCCTCGACGGACTCTGGGGCCAACGTCCTGACTTTC. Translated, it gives CSASTDSGANVLTF.